This T cell receptor beta chain was captured by sequencing in a study of technical replicates of blood from several donors. Data came from immunoSEQ multiplex PCR; TCRdb stores just in-frame clones and leaves some out. Here the sample spans 75,000 to 95,000 clones, around 94% being singletons. Germline loops: CDR1 MNHNS, CDR2 SASEGT. The CDR3 sequence is 19 residues long. Deletions cut 2 bases from V and 0 bases from J, with 20 bases between. The clonotype was recovered from a human donor in good health. This chain uses TRBV6-1 with TRBJ1-3; D possibly corresponds to TRBD1 (6 bases). Sequenced sample: T cells isolated from PBMCs. CDR3 coding DNA: TGTGCCAGCAGTGAACGCCCGGTGGACAGATTTGTCTCTGGAAACACCATATATTTT. Translated, it gives CASSERPVDRFVSGNTIYF.